These 31 T cell receptor beta chains were all obtained from the same sample, sequenced in a study of CD8+CD57+ T cells in acquired aplastic anemia. Flow cytometry had shown expanded CD8+CD57+ cells in the patients chosen for sequencing. The template used for profiling TCR beta VDJ and CDR3 was genomic DNA. TCRdb passed the reads through MiXCR, listing each CDR3 protein once. The sample includes about 220,000 distinct CDR3 sequences, around half of them seen just once. Sequencing input: sorted CD4+, CD8+, or CD8+CD57+ T cells (not recorded which) from PBMCs. Receptor source: a human donor with aplastic anemia.

With regard to this clonotype: Relative to the germline gene, one junction end is altered; a read error may explain this. V and J are TRBV4-3 and TRBJ2-6; D is uncertain. Germline V CDR1 and CDR2: LGHNA, YSLEER. This CDR3 has 10 amino acids. CDR3 in amino acids: CASSQGREAF. For the CDR3, the DNA is TGCGCCAGCAGCCAAGGACGTGAAGCTTTC.

The chain combines TRBV19 with TRBJ2-7, with unresolved D. The V and J ends lost 3 bases and 3 bases respectively, with 18 bases between them. The germline V gene encodes CDR1 LNHDA and CDR2 SQIVND (reference sequence). The length of the CDR3 is 16 residues. This chain's CDR3 is CASSMGAPGPNYEQYF. In DNA, the CDR3 is TGTGCCAGTAGTATGGGTGCCCCGGGTCCGAACTACGAGCAGTACTTC.

Note on this clonotype: A read error may produce the germline difference seen at one junction end. The genes are TRBV15 and TRBJ1-2; D possibly corresponds to TRBD1 (6 bases). The length of the CDR3 is 16 residues. Per germline, CDR1 LNHNV and CDR2 YYDKDF (reference sequence). The CDR3 protein is CATGRDPGATNYGYTF. The CDR3 DNA follows: TGTGCCACCGGCAGGGACCCGGGGGCGACTAACTATGGCTACACCTTC.

This clonotype turned up a few times. V usage is TRBV6-6 and J usage is TRBJ2-5, with 7 bases matching TRBD1. V was clipped by 0 bases and J by 4 bases; unmatched bases: 5. This CDR3 has 15 amino acids. Germline V gene sequence: CDR1 MNHNY, CDR2 SVGAGI (reference sequence). CDR3 loop: CASSYSEGGGETQYF. The CDR3 coding sequence is TGTGCCAGCAGTTACTCTGAAGGGGGCGGAGAGACCCAGTACTTC.

For the CDR3, the DNA is TGCAGCGTTGTCAGGGGAACTGAAGCTTTCTTT. It translates to CSVVRGTEAFF. The chain links TRBV29-1 to TRBJ1-1; tentative D call: TRBD1 (6 bases). Germline lookup yields CDR1 SQVTM and CDR2 ANQGSEA. V dropped 4 bases and J dropped 5 bases, with 8 bases sitting between them. The CDR3 contains 11 residues.

Regarding this clonotype: This may arise from a read error, as a much more abundant clone is one base away. V usage is TRBV15 and J usage is TRBJ2-3; 8 bases agree with TRBD2. The V gene end was trimmed by 0 bases and the J gene end by 4 bases; junction bases not matched to a gene: 3. CDR3 length: 15 residues. Germline CDR1 reads LNHNV; CDR2 reads YYDKDF (reference sequence). The CDR3 spells CATSRDSGEADTQYF. The CDR3 DNA reads TGTGCCACCAGCAGAGATAGCGGGGAGGCAGATACGCAGTATTTT.

This clonotype turned up a few times. This may arise from a read error, as a much more abundant clone is one base away. The rearrangement joins TRBV7-9 to TRBJ2-2; no definite D call. Germline V lookup: CDR1 SEHNR, CDR2 FQNEAQ (reference sequence). The CDR3 spans 15 residues. CDR3 in amino acids: CASGLVSGNTGELFF. In DNA, the CDR3 is TGTGCCAGCGGCTTAGTATCAGGGAACACCGGGGAGCTGTTTTTT.

This chain joins TRBV19 and TRBJ2-7; D may be TRBD1 (6 bases). V lost 4 bases to trimming and J lost 2 bases, with 12 bases between them. This CDR3 comprises 14 residues. Germline-derived CDR1 and CDR2 are LNHDA and SQIVND (reference sequence). CDR3 loop: CASSTGQRTYEQYF. The CDR3 coding sequence is TGTGCCAGTAGTACAGGACAGAGGACCTACGAGCAGTACTTC.

In this sample, this clonotype turned up many times. The V and J genes are TRBV11-2 and TRBJ2-3; D is unresolved. CDR3 length equals 12 residues. V lost 8 bases and J 1 base, leaving 7 bases between the germline ends. Germline CDR1 is SGHAT and CDR2 is FQNNGV. The CDR3 spells CASLEGTDTQYF. The CDR3 nucleotides are TGTGCCAGCCTCGAGGGCACAGATACGCAGTATTTT.

The chain couples TRBV30 to TRBJ2-7; D gene unclear. The germline V and J ends were trimmed by 2 bases and 4 bases, with 12 bases remaining between them. Germline lookup yields CDR1 GTSNPN and CDR2 SVGIG (reference sequence). The CDR3 is made up of 13 amino acids. The CDR3 bases are TGTGCCTGGAGTATATTTTCTCAATACGAGCAGTACTTC. It translates to CAWSIFSQYEQYF.

This clonotype occurred a few times. This could be a read error, since a much larger clone is one nucleotide away. The chain has TRBV20-1 and TRBJ2-2, with D possibly being TRBD1 (5 bases). Per the germline V gene, CDR1 is DFQATT and CDR2 is SNEGSKA (reference sequence). The CDR3 consists of 14 residues. The V end lost 6 bases, the J end lost 7 bases, and 18 bases lay between the germline ends. DNA for the CDR3: TGCAGTGCCGACACCTACGACAGATTCGGGGAGCTGTTTTTT. Translation: CSADTYDRFGELFF.

At least ten counts were recorded for this clonotype. The rearrangement links TRBV3-1 to TRBJ2-7, with 9 bases matching TRBD2. The CDR3 loop spans 15 amino acids. V was pared by 0 bases and J by 6 bases, with 6 bases of the junction left unmatched. Germline assignment: CDR1 LGHDT and CDR2 YNNKEL (reference sequence). The CDR3 coding sequence is TGTGCCAGCAGCCAAGAGGCGGGAGGGGAGGGCGAGCAGTACTTC. It encodes CASSQEAGGEGEQYF.

This clonotype was seen just once. The gene calls are TRBV2 and TRBJ2-7, with 11 bases matching TRBD1. This CDR3 has 13 amino acids. CDR1 is SNHLY and CDR2 is FYNNEI in the germline V gene. V lost 8 bases and J lost 4; bases outside the gene matches: 4. The CDR3 DNA reads TGTGCCAGCCGGGACAGGGGGTCTTACGAGCAGTACTTC. Residues: CASRDRGSYEQYF.

The rearrangement joins TRBV29-1 to TRBJ2-5, with D possibly TRBD1 on 6 matching bases. Per the germline V gene, CDR1 is SQVTM and CDR2 is ANQGSEA. Deletions cut 6 bases from V and 2 bases from J, with 13 bases between. CDR3 length: 13 amino acids. CDR3 amino acids: CSVETGQQETQYF. CDR3 DNA sequence: TGCAGCGTCGAGACGGGACAACAAGAGACCCAGTACTTC.

The J gene is TRBJ1-5, the V gene TRBV15; possibly TRBD1 for D (5 bases). Germline lookup yields CDR1 LNHNV and CDR2 YYDKDF (reference sequence). The germline V and J ends were trimmed by 0 bases and 14 bases, with 17 bases remaining between them. This CDR3 region has 14 residues. The chain's CDR3 is CATSRDPGQGPKHF. The CDR3 nucleotides read TGTGCCACCAGCAGAGATCCGGGGCAGGGCCCTAAGCATTTT.

V usage is TRBV25-1 and J usage is TRBJ2-1; D is perhaps TRBD2 (6 bases). This CDR3 is 14 amino acids long. Trimming took 8 bases from V and 3 from J, leaving 14 bases between them. Germline CDR1 reads MGHDK; CDR2 reads SYGVNS. This chain's CDR3 is CASRGMEGYNEQFF. CDR3 DNA: TGTGCCAGCCGAGGAATGGAGGGCTACAATGAGCAGTTCTTC.

The CDR3 nucleotides read TGTGCCAGCAGCCACCGGGACAGCAGAAGGAATGAGCAGTTCTTC. Translating it yields CASSHRDSRRNEQFF. This rearrangement joins TRBV6-5 to TRBJ2-1, with 7 bases aligning to TRBD1. The CDR3 covers 15 residues. CDR1 is MNHEY, CDR2 SVGAGI, per germline. V was clipped by 6 bases and J by 7 bases; unmatched bases: 12.

This clonotype was seen a few times. This may stem from a read error, because a much larger clone lies one nucleotide away. The chain carries TRBV7-9 and TRBJ2-5; perhaps TRBD1 as D (5 bases). CDR3 length: 14 amino acids. V dropped 5 bases and J dropped 1 base, with 11 bases sitting between them. CDR1 is SEHNR and CDR2 is FQNEAQ in the germline V gene (reference sequence). This CDR3 reads CASSQTDLQETQYF. CDR3 nucleotide sequence: TGTGCCAGCAGCCAGACAGATCTCCAAGAGACCCAGTACTTC.

The chain uses TRBV6-5 and TRBJ1-2; no definite D call. The germline V gene has CDR1 MNHEY and CDR2 SVGAGI. The CDR3 sequence is 14 residues long. V lost 4 bases to trimming and J lost 3 bases, with 12 bases between them. The CDR3 is CASSFSQTDYGYTF. The CDR3 nucleotides read TGTGCCAGCAGTTTTTCGCAGACCGACTATGGCTACACCTTC.

This sequence joins TRBV7-2 and TRBJ1-2, with a tentative D call TRBD1 (5 bases). CDR1 is SGHTA and CDR2 is FQGNSA in the germline V gene. The CDR3 consists of 15 residues. V shed 7 bases and J shed 4 bases, with 19 bases lying between them. CDR3 amino acids: CASIRWAGQIYGYTF. The DNA for the CDR3 is TGTGCCAGCATCCGCTGGGCAGGGCAAATCTATGGCTACACCTTC. Full variable domain (outside the CDR3, taken from reference TRBV7-2 and TRBJ1-2): GAGVSQSPSNKVTEKGKDVELRCDPISGHTALYWYRQSLGQGLEFLIYFQGNSAPDKSGLPSDRFSAERTGGSVSTLTIQRTQQEDSAVYLCASIRWAGQIYGYTFGSGTRLTVV.

The chain carries TRBV7-8 and TRBJ2-6, with D perhaps matching TRBD2 (6 bases). Trimming stripped 1 base from V and 0 bases from J, with 10 bases between. CDR3 length equals 17 residues. Germline CDR1 and CDR2: SGHVS and FQNEAQ. Here the CDR3 reads CASSLVGRCSGANVLTF. DNA for the CDR3: TGTGCCAGCAGCTTAGTGGGGAGGTGCTCTGGGGCCAACGTCCTGACTTTC.

This clonotype was observed once. The V call is TRBV9, the J call TRBJ1-1; no reliable D call. Germline CDR1 and CDR2: SGDLS and YYNGEE. The V end was cut by 0 bases, the J end by 6 bases, with 12 bases between. The CDR3 consists of 14 residues. CDR3 DNA sequence: TGTGCCAGCAGCGTAGGTGAAGAAAGAGCTGAAGCTTTCTTT. Translating it yields CASSVGEERAEAFF.

This clonotype was detected ten times or more. The CDR3 DNA reads TGTGCCACCAGTGAACCCCCCCGGGGTCCCTCTGGAAACACCATATATTTT. This translates into CATSEPPRGPSGNTIYF. The chain joins TRBV24-1 to TRBJ1-3; D gene ambiguous. The CDR3 sequence is 17 residues long. The ends were cut back, 4 bases at V and 0 bases at J, with 15 bases in the middle. Germline V gene data show CDR1 as KGHDR and CDR2 as SFDVKD.

The rearrangement uses TRBV19 and TRBJ2-2, with no clear D. V lost 9 bases and J 8 bases, leaving 13 bases between the germline ends. The CDR3 runs to 12 residues. CDR1 and CDR2 from the germline V gene are LNHDA and SQIVND (reference sequence). For the CDR3, the DNA is TGTGCCAGCCCCGGTGGCGCGGGGGAGCTGTTTTTT. This sequence encodes CASPGGAGELFF.

The sample holds one count of this clonotype. V usage is TRBV25-1 and J usage is TRBJ2-3; D gene unclear. Germline V lookup: CDR1 MGHDK, CDR2 SYGVNS. V shed 2 bases and J shed 1 base, with 19 bases lying between them. This CDR3 is 18 amino acids long. The CDR3 region has the DNA TGTGCCAGCAGTGAACCCTCGCGGACCTTGTCACGCACAGATACGCAGTATTTT. It codes for CASSEPSRTLSRTDTQYF.

In the case of this clonotype: One end of the junction does not line up with germline, which may come from a read error. The V gene is TRBV4-3, the J gene TRBJ2-3, with TRBD2 matching 8 bases. This CDR3 spans 17 amino acids. Germline V gives CDR1 LGHNA, CDR2 YSLEER. Here the CDR3 reads CACSQDLSGGDTDTQYF. CDR3 nucleotides: TGCGCCTGCAGCCAAGATCTCAGCGGGGGAGACACAGATACGCAGTATTTT.

About this clonotype itself: At one end the junction does not follow the germline gene, possibly because of a read error. The gene calls are TRBV20-1 and TRBJ1-5, with D perhaps matching TRBD1 (6 bases). This CDR3 is built from 14 residues. Germline CDR1 and CDR2: DFQATT and SNEGSKA (reference sequence). CDR3 region: CSARTGRSTQPQHF. In DNA, the CDR3 is TGCAGTGCTAGAACAGGGAGGAGCACTCAGCCCCAGCATTTT.

Here the CDR3 DNA reads TGTGCCAGTAGTATAATTATGAACACTGAAGCTTTCTTT. Its translation: CASSIIMNTEAFF. This chain links TRBV19 with TRBJ1-1; no clear D. Trimming took 2 bases from V and 0 from J, leaving 4 bases between them. Germline V gene sequence: CDR1 LNHDA, CDR2 SQIVND (reference sequence). This CDR3 comprises 13 residues. Together with reference TRBV19 and TRBJ1-1, the CDR3 gives the full variable domain: DGGITQSPKYLFRKEGQNVTLSCEQNLNHDAMYWYRQDPGQGLRLIYYSQIVNDFQKGDIAEGYSVSREKKESFPLTVTSAQKNPTAFYLCASSIIMNTEAFFGQGTRLTVV.

CDR3 DNA sequence: TGTGCCAGCGAGGGTGGCAGCTACGAGCAGTACTTC. The encoded protein is CASEGGSYEQYF. This rearrangement joins TRBV25-1 to TRBJ2-7; D perhaps matches TRBD2 (5 bases). The germline V and J ends were trimmed by 8 bases and 3 bases, with 11 bases remaining between them. Germline V CDR1 and CDR2: MGHDK, SYGVNS. The CDR3 covers 12 residues.

Concerning this clonotype itself: A junction boundary mismatches the germline segment, possibly from a read error. The chain is built from TRBV9 and TRBJ1-4, with D unresolved. The CDR3 has 15 residues. The germline V gene encodes CDR1 SGDLS and CDR2 YYNGEE. CDR3: CASSVEVGRNEKPFF. The CDR3 nucleotides read TGTGCCAGCAGCGTAGAAGTAGGGAGGAATGAAAAACCGTTTTTT. Filled out from reference TRBV9 and TRBJ1-4, the complete variable domain reads DSGVTQTPKHLITATGQRVTLRCSPRSGDLSVYWYQQSLDQGLQFLIQYYNGEERAKGNILERFSAQQFPDLHSELNLSSLELGDSALYFCASSVEVGRNEKPFFGSGTQLSVL.

V usage is TRBV12-3 or TRBV12-4 and J usage is TRBJ2-1, with D perhaps matching TRBD2 (7 bases). V dropped 2 bases and J dropped 2 bases, with 19 bases sitting between them. This CDR3 is 18 amino acids long. CDR3: CASSLHRVKGGTYNEQFF. The CDR3, as DNA: TGTGCCAGCAGTTTACACAGGGTAAAGGGGGGGACCTACAATGAGCAGTTCTTC.